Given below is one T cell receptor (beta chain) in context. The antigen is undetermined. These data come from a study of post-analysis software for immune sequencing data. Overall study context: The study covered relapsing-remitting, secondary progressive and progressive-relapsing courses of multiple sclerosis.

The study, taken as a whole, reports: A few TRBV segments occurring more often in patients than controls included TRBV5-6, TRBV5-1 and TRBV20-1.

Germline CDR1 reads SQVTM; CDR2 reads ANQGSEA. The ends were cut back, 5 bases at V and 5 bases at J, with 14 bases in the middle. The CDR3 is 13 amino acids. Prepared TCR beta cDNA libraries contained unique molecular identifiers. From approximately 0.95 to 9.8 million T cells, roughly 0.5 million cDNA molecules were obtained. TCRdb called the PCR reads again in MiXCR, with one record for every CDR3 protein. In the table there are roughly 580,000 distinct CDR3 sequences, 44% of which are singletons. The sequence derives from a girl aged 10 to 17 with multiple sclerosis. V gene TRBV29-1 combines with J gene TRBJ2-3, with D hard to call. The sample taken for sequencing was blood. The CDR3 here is CSVTRQPGDTQYF. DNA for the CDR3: TGCAGCGTTACCCGACAACCTGGAGATACGCAGTATTTT.